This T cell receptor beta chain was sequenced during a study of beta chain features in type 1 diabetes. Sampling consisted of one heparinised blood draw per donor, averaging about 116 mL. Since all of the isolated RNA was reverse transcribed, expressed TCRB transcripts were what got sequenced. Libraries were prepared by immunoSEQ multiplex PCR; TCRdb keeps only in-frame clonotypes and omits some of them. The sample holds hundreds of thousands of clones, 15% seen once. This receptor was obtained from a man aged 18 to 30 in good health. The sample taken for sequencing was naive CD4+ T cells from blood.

CDR3 DNA: TGTGCCACCAGCACACCGACTAGGGCCTACAATGAGCAGTTCTTC. Its translation is CATSTPTRAYNEQFF. The chain couples TRBV15 to TRBJ2-1; the D gene is possibly TRBD2 (6 bases). Trimming removed 4 bases from V and 2 bases from J, with 12 bases in between. This CDR3 spans 15 amino acids. The V gene's germline CDR1 is LNHNV and CDR2 YYDKDF (reference sequence).